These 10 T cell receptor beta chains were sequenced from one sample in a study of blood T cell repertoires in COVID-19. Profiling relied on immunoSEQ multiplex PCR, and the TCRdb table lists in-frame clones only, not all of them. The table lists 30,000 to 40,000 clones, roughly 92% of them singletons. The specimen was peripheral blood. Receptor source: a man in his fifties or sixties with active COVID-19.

DNA for the CDR3: TGTGCCAGCAGCCTTTCGAGACAGAGTAATTCACCCCTCCACTTT. As protein: CASSLSRQSNSPLHF. The J gene is TRBJ1-6, the V gene TRBV6-2 or TRBV6-3, with D perhaps TRBD1 (5 bases). The CDR3 totals 15 residues. V was clipped by 6 bases and J by 6 bases, with 15 bases between them. CDR1 is MNHEY and CDR2 is SVGEGT in the germline V gene.

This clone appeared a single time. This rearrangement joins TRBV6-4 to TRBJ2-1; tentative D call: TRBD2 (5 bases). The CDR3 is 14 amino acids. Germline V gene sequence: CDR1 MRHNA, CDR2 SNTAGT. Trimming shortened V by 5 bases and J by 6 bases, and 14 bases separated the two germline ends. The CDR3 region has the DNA TGTGCCAGCAGTCTTAGCCCGGGGTTCAATGAGCAGTTCTTC. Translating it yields CASSLSPGFNEQFF.

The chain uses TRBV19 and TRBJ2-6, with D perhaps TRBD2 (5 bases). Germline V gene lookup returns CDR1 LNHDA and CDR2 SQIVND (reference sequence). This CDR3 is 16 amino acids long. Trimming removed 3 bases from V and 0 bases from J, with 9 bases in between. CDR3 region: CASSIGGYSGANVLTF. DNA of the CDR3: TGTGCCAGTAGTATCGGAGGCTACTCTGGGGCCAACGTCCTGACTTTC.

The CDR3 DNA follows: TGTGCCAGCTCACCTAACCCCGGGACAGCGAACACTGAAGCTTTCTTT. This translates into CASSPNPGTANTEAFF. The rearrangement links TRBV18 to TRBJ1-1; 7 bases map to TRBD1. Trimming took 3 bases from V and 1 from J; bases not matched to a gene: 8. Germline-derived CDR1 and CDR2 are KGHSH and LQKENI. The CDR3 totals 16 residues.

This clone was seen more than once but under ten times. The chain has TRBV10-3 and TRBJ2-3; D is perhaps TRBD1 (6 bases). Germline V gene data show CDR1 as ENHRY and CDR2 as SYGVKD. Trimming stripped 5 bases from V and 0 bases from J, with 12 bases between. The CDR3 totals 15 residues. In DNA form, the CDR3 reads TGTGCCATCAGTCAGGGGCACTGGAGCACAGATACGCAGTATTTT. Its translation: CAISQGHWSTDTQYF.

CDR3 protein: CASSLPGGTGELFF. The CDR3 nucleotides are TGTGCCAGCAGCTTACCGGGGGGCACCGGGGAGCTGTTTTTT. The chain links TRBV7-3 to TRBJ2-2; TRBD2 matches 7 bases. Germline V gene sequence: CDR1 SGHTA, CDR2 FQGTGA. The V and J ends lost 2 bases and 4 bases, in that order; junction bases with no gene match: 1. The CDR3 runs 14 residues.

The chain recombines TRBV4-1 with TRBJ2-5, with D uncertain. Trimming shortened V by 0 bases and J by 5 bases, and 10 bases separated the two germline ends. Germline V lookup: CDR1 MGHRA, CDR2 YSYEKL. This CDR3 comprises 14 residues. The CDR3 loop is CASSQDPTLETQYF. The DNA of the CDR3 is TGCGCCAGCAGCCAAGACCCGACACTGGAGACCCAGTACTTC.

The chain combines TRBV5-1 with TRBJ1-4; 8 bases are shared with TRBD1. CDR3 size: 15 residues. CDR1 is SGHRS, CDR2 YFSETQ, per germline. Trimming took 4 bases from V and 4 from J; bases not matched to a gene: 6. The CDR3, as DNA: TGCGCCAGCAGCACTGGACAGGGAGGTAATGAAAAACTGTTTTTT. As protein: CASSTGQGGNEKLFF. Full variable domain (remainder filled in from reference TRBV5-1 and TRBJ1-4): KAGVTQTPRYLIKTRGQQVTLSCSPISGHRSVSWYQQTPGQGLQFLFEYFSETQRNKGNFPGRFSGRQFSNSRSEMNVSTLELGDSALYLCASSTGQGGNEKLFFGSGTQLSVL.

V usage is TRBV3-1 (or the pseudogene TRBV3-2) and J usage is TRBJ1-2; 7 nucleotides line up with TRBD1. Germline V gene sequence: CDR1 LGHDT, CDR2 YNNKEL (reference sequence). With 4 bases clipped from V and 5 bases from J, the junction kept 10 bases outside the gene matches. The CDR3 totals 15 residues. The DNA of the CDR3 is TGTGCCAGCAGCCCAAAGTACAGGGGAACATATGGCTACACCTTC. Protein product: CASSPKYRGTYGYTF.

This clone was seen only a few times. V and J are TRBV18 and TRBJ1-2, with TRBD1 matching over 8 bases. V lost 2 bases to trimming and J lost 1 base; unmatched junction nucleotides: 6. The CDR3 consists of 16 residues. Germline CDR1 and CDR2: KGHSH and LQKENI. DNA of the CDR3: TGTGCCAGCTCACCAGGACAGGGCCGAAGTAACTATGGCTACACCTTC. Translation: CASSPGQGRSNYGYTF.